A single sample gave rise to the 21 T cell receptor beta chains below, sequenced in a study of blood T cell repertoires in COVID-19. The table came from immunoSEQ multiplex PCR; TCRdb's copy has only in-frame clones and leaves some out. The table lists around 320,000 clones, 88% of them singletons. The sequenced sample was peripheral blood. These receptors were obtained from a woman in her 30s who had recovered from COVID-19.

This rearrangement joins TRBV5-1 to TRBJ2-1; 8 bases are shared with TRBD1. The V gene end was trimmed by 4 bases and the J gene end by 9 bases; junction bases not matched to a gene: 9. Germline CDR1 reads SGHRS; CDR2 reads YFSETQ. CDR3 length: 14 residues. This CDR3 is CASSTGQGEAEQFF. CDR3 in DNA: TGCGCCAGCAGCACCGGACAGGGAGAGGCTGAGCAGTTCTTC.

The gene calls are TRBV6-5 and TRBJ2-1; 12 nucleotides line up with TRBD2. This CDR3 region has 16 residues. The ends lost 2 bases at V and 5 bases at J; junction bases unmatched: 4. The germline CDR1 and CDR2 sequences are MNHEY and SVGAGI. This CDR3 reads CASSYHTSGGHNEQFF. CDR3 DNA: TGTGCCAGCAGTTACCACACTAGCGGGGGGCACAATGAGCAGTTCTTC.

The V gene is TRBV29-1, the J gene TRBJ2-3, with 11 bases matching TRBD2. J was trimmed by 5 bases and V by 6 bases; bases with no gene match: 7. The CDR3 extends over 14 amino acids. The germline CDR1 and CDR2 sequences are SQVTM and ANQGSEA. The CDR3 DNA reads TGCAGCGTATCTCCTAGCGGGGGGCGAGATACGCAGTATTTT. This gives the protein CSVSPSGGRDTQYF.

This clone was counted a few times. The rearrangement links TRBV28 to TRBJ2-7; D possibly corresponds to TRBD2 (6 bases). The CDR3 spans 14 residues. Trimming stripped 4 bases from V and 0 bases from J, with 10 bases between. The germline gives CDR1 MDHEN, CDR2 SYDVKM. CDR3 sequence (DNA): TGTGCCAGCAGTTCCCGGGGGACCTCCTACGAGCAGTACTTC. It yields the protein CASSSRGTSYEQYF. The entire variable domain, with the rest obtained from reference TRBV28 and TRBJ2-7, is as follows: DVKVTQSSRYLVKRTGEKVFLECVQDMDHENMFWYRQDPGLGLRLIYFSYDVKMKEKGDIPEGYSVSREKKERFSLILESASTNQTSMYLCASSSRGTSYEQYFGPGTRLTVT.

V is TRBV4-3 and J is TRBJ2-6, with D uncertain. The V gene's germline CDR1 is LGHNA and CDR2 YSLEER. This CDR3 comprises 17 residues. The V end was cut by 0 bases, the J end by 1 base, with 10 bases between. Written as DNA, the CDR3 is TGCGCCAGCAGCCAAGATATGGGCCTGTCTGGGGCCAACGTCCTGACTTTC. Protein: CASSQDMGLSGANVLTF.

The chain carries TRBV4-2 and TRBJ2-1; 12 bases map to TRBD2. Germline CDR1 and CDR2: LGHNA and YNFKEQ. The V gene end was trimmed by 5 bases and the J gene end by 7 bases; junction bases not matched to a gene: 18. This CDR3 has 19 residues. The CDR3 region has the DNA TGTGCCAGCAGCACCCGACTAGCGGGGGCTACTACGGGGCGGAATGAGCAGTTCTTC. It encodes CASSTRLAGATTGRNEQFF.

The chain carries TRBV4-3 and TRBJ2-2; 8 bases map to TRBD2. V was clipped by 4 bases and J by 3 bases; unmatched bases: 7. The CDR3 is made up of 16 amino acids. Germline values: CDR1 LGHNA, CDR2 YSLEER. The CDR3 here is CASSRAGAGDTGELFF. The CDR3 DNA follows: TGCGCCAGCAGCCGAGCGGGGGCGGGGGACACCGGGGAGCTGTTTTTT.

CDR3 region: CASSEFPDRVTEAFF. Written as DNA, the CDR3 is TGTGCCAGCAGTGAATTCCCGGACAGGGTGACTGAAGCTTTCTTT. The chain carries TRBV2 and TRBJ1-1; TRBD1 matches 8 bases. The length of the CDR3 is 15 residues. J lost 5 bases, V lost 2 bases, and 7 bases had no gene match. CDR1 is SNHLY, CDR2 FYNNEI, per germline. Together with reference TRBV2 and TRBJ1-1, the CDR3 gives the full variable domain: EPEVTQTPSHQVTQMGQEVILRCVPISNHLYFYWYRQILGQKVEFLVSFYNNEISEKSEIFDDQFSVERPDGSNFTLKIRSTKLEDSAMYFCASSEFPDRVTEAFFGQGTRLTVV.

The CDR3 region is CASSSSGGHSYNEQFF. The CDR3 coding sequence is TGTGCCAGCAGTTCTAGCGGGGGCCACTCCTACAATGAGCAGTTCTTC. The gene calls are TRBV2 and TRBJ2-1; 10 bases agree with TRBD2. The V and J ends lost 5 bases and 0 bases, in that order; junction bases with no gene match: 4. Germline V gene data show CDR1 as SNHLY and CDR2 as FYNNEI. The CDR3 length is 16 residues.

The J gene is TRBJ2-2, the V gene TRBV11-1, with 8 bases lining up with TRBD1. The J segment lost 7 bases and the V segment lost 2 bases, leaving 6 bases of the junction unmatched. The germline CDR1 and CDR2 sequences are SGHAT and FQDESV (reference sequence). The CDR3 is 15 amino acids. The CDR3 here is CASSLTGGLSGELFF. The CDR3 nucleotides read TGTGCCAGCAGCTTAACAGGGGGGCTGAGCGGGGAGCTGTTTTTT.

The CDR3 region is CASSEWGATNEKLFF. CDR3 coding DNA: TGTGCCAGCAGTGAATGGGGGGCAACTAATGAAAAACTGTTTTTT. This rearrangement joins TRBV2 to TRBJ1-4; D might be TRBD1 (5 bases). Trimming pared 2 bases from V and 0 bases from J, leaving 7 bases between. The CDR3 extends over 15 amino acids. Germline V lookup: CDR1 SNHLY, CDR2 FYNNEI. The whole variable domain, remainder taken from reference TRBV2 and TRBJ1-4, is EPEVTQTPSHQVTQMGQEVILRCVPISNHLYFYWYRQILGQKVEFLVSFYNNEISEKSEIFDDQFSVERPDGSNFTLKIRSTKLEDSAMYFCASSEWGATNEKLFFGSGTQLSVL.

This rearrangement joins TRBV4-3 to TRBJ1-5, with 9 bases lining up with TRBD1. The CDR3 totals 15 residues. Germline V gene lookup returns CDR1 LGHNA and CDR2 YSLEER. After removal of 0 bases from V and 7 bases from J, the junction contained 4 bases not matched to a gene. The CDR3 DNA is TGCGCCAGCAGCCAAGAGGACAGGGGAGGACAGCCCCAGCATTTT. It is translated as CASSQEDRGGQPQHF.

J is TRBJ2-5 and V is TRBV7-6, with 11 bases lining up with TRBD2. J lost 2 bases, V lost 2 bases, and 10 bases had no gene match. This CDR3 has 18 residues. From germline, CDR1 is SGHVS and CDR2 FNYEAQ. CDR3 sequence: CASSLIQLAGGLQETQYF. CDR3 DNA sequence: TGTGCCAGCAGCTTAATCCAGTTAGCGGGGGGGCTTCAAGAGACCCAGTACTTC.

The rearrangement uses TRBV7-2 and TRBJ1-2, with D hard to call. The germline gives CDR1 SGHTA, CDR2 FQGNSA. Trimming removed 1 base from V and 0 bases from J, with 9 bases in between. The CDR3 extends over 15 amino acids. CDR3 in amino acids: CASSLGGTANYGYTF. The DNA of the CDR3 is TGTGCCAGCAGCTTAGGAGGCACCGCTAACTATGGCTACACCTTC.

This clone has just one count. The V gene is TRBV28, the J gene TRBJ1-2; no firm D call. The V and J ends lost 4 bases and 2 bases respectively, with 11 bases between them. This CDR3 contains 14 residues. Germline assignment: CDR1 MDHEN and CDR2 SYDVKM. CDR3 loop: CASSSLTGNYGYTF. The DNA for the CDR3 is TGTGCCAGCAGTTCACTGACGGGAAACTATGGCTACACCTTC.

The chain combines TRBV19 with TRBJ1-5; D call uncertain. V was pared by 6 bases and J by 2 bases, with 11 bases between. The CDR3 contains 14 residues. Germline V gives CDR1 LNHDA, CDR2 SQIVND (reference sequence). The CDR3, as DNA: TGTGCCAGTAGCCCCCGGGTAGGCAATCAGCCCCAGCATTTT. It is translated as CASSPRVGNQPQHF.

The V and J genes are TRBV7-8 and TRBJ2-3; D gene uncertain. The CDR3 has 15 residues. V lost 1 base, J lost 6 bases, and 14 bases lay in between. The germline gives CDR1 SGHVS, CDR2 FQNEAQ. CDR3 bases: TGTGCCAGCAGCTTAGAGAGGCCAGTATCGGATACGCAGTATTTT. Translated, it gives CASSLERPVSDTQYF.

The CDR3 DNA reads as TGTGCCAGTGCCGCGCCGCCAAGAAACAATGAGCAGTTCTTC. This gives the protein CASAAPPRNNEQFF. The gene calls are TRBV6-4 and TRBJ2-1; D remains unclear. CDR1 and CDR2 from the germline V gene are MRHNA and SNTAGT. V was clipped by 9 bases and J by 5 bases, with 17 bases between them. The CDR3 loop spans 14 amino acids.

V gene TRBV7-2 combines with J gene TRBJ1-2, with 9 bases fitting TRBD1. The CDR3 length is 16 residues. CDR1 is SGHTA, CDR2 FQGNSA, per germline. After removal of 1 base from V and 7 bases from J, the junction contained 10 bases not matched to a gene. As DNA, the CDR3 is TGTGCCAGCAGCTTAGGCTATGGACAGGGGATGAGTGGCTACACCTTC. The encoded protein is CASSLGYGQGMSGYTF.

The V and J genes are TRBV28 and TRBJ2-2; D not resolved. CDR1 is MDHEN, CDR2 SYDVKM, per germline. Deletions cut 5 bases from V and 4 bases from J, with 11 bases between. This CDR3 is 14 amino acids long. The CDR3 protein is CASSPLVPTGELFF. CDR3 nucleotide sequence: TGTGCCAGCAGTCCCCTAGTCCCCACCGGGGAGCTGTTTTTT.

The chain carries TRBV29-1 and TRBJ1-5; the match to TRBD1 covers 9 bases. The J segment lost 5 bases and the V segment lost 7 bases, leaving 3 bases of the junction unmatched. This CDR3 spans 12 amino acids. From germline, CDR1 is SQVTM and CDR2 ANQGSEA. CDR3 sequence reads: CSARTGDQPQHF. The CDR3 bases are TGCAGCGCCCGGACAGGGGATCAGCCCCAGCATTTT.